One sample yielded the 26 T cell receptor beta chains listed below, sequenced in a study of CD8 T cells in Susac syndrome. RNA, at roughly 0.45 to 1 ug, was reverse transcribed with random hexamers. TCRdb re-derived calls from the immunoSEQ multiplex PCR reads in MiXCR, one entry per CDR3 protein. The sample contains about 210,000 distinct CDR3 sequences, 85% to 95% of which appear only once. The sequenced sample was CD4+ T cells from PBMCs. The receptors derive from a human donor with multiple sclerosis.

The rearrangement uses TRBV19 and TRBJ2-7; TRBD1 aligns across 7 bases. The junction had 9 bases not matched to a gene; V was cut back by 3 bases and J by 7 bases. Germline values: CDR1 LNHDA, CDR2 SQIVND (reference sequence). The CDR3 runs 14 residues. The CDR3 loop reads CASSIGDSRVEQYF. In DNA form, the CDR3 reads TGTGCCAGTAGTATTGGGGACAGCCGGGTGGAGCAGTACTTC.

Only one count was recorded for this clonotype. The chain carries TRBV25-1 and TRBJ2-3; TRBD1 might be the D (6 bases). Germline V gene sequence: CDR1 MGHDK, CDR2 SYGVNS. This CDR3 region has 15 residues. Trimming took off 0 bases at V and 4 bases at J, with 11 bases between the two ends. The CDR3 DNA reads TGTGCCAGCAGTGAATATTCGGGACACTCAGATACGCAGTATTTT. It is translated as CASSEYSGHSDTQYF.

This clonotype occurred once. The V call is TRBV6-2 or TRBV6-3, the J call TRBJ2-4; tentatively, D is TRBD1 or TRBD2 (5 bases each). The CDR3 length is 13 residues. V dropped 5 bases and J dropped 7 bases, with 12 bases sitting between them. Germline V gene sequence: CDR1 MNHEY, CDR2 SVGEGT. The CDR3 DNA follows: TGTGCCAGCAGTCCCCGGGACGAGAACATTCAGTACTTC. It is translated as CASSPRDENIQYF.

The chain links TRBV19 to TRBJ2-7; D gene unclear. The CDR3 has 15 residues. Trimming stripped 3 bases from V and 1 base from J, with 13 bases between. Germline lookup yields CDR1 LNHDA and CDR2 SQIVND (reference sequence). The CDR3 DNA reads TGTGCCAGTAGTATTATCCAATTAAGGTCCTACGAGCAGTACGTC. It encodes CASSIIQLRSYEQYV.

This chain connects TRBV20-1 to TRBJ2-5, with 10 positions matching TRBD1. Per the germline V gene, CDR1 is DFQATT and CDR2 is SNEGSKA (reference sequence). This CDR3 has 13 amino acids. V lost 3 bases to trimming and J lost 4 bases; unmatched junction nucleotides: 2. The CDR3 bases are TGCAGTGCTAGGACAGGGGGCTCAGAGACCCAGTACTTC. Protein product: CSARTGGSETQYF.

This clonotype was counted a single time. The V call is TRBV6-1, the J call TRBJ1-5; 10 bases map to TRBD1. V lost 4 bases, J lost 6 bases, and 9 bases stayed unmatched. Germline lookup yields CDR1 MNHNS and CDR2 SASEGT. This CDR3 contains 16 residues. The DNA for the CDR3 is TGTGCCAGCAGTGCAACTATCCGGGACAGGGGTCAGCCCCAGCATTTT. It yields the protein CASSATIRDRGQPQHF.

The rearrangement joins TRBV4-1 to TRBJ1-2, with D unclear. The germline V gene encodes CDR1 MGHRA and CDR2 YSYEKL. The CDR3 length is 13 residues. Deletions cut 0 bases from V and 5 bases from J, with 7 bases between. DNA of the CDR3: TGCGCCAGCAGCCAAGATTCGAGGTATGGCTACACCTTC. It encodes CASSQDSRYGYTF.

The rearrangement uses TRBV9 and TRBJ2-7; 7 bases line up with TRBD2. Germline V lookup: CDR1 SGDLS, CDR2 YYNGEE. The ends lost 3 bases at V and 3 bases at J; junction bases unmatched: 6. There are 14 residues in the CDR3. The CDR3 DNA sequence: TGTGCCAGCAGCGCAGACGCTAGCGGCTACGAGCAGTACTTC. This sequence encodes CASSADASGYEQYF.

The chain employs TRBV20-1 and TRBJ1-1, with D uncertain. The CDR3 is made up of 14 amino acids. Germline V gives CDR1 DFQATT, CDR2 SNEGSKA (reference sequence). Trimming cost V 0 bases and J 0 bases, with 8 bases left between them. The CDR3 DNA is TGCAGTGCTAGAGACTCAGGAATGAACACTGAAGCTTTCTTT. Translating it yields CSARDSGMNTEAFF.

V usage is TRBV12-3 or TRBV12-4 and J usage is TRBJ1-2; D gene ambiguous. The V gene lost 3 bases and the J gene lost 4 bases, with 12 bases spanning the gap. The CDR3 length is 14 residues. CDR3 bases: TGTGCCAGCAGTTTCAGTGGCGAGACCTATGGCTACACCTTC. This sequence encodes CASSFSGETYGYTF.

This sequence joins TRBV5-1 and TRBJ2-1; no reliable D call. Trimming left V 0 bases short and J 0 bases short, with 10 bases between. CDR1 is SGHRS and CDR2 is YFSETQ in the germline V gene. The CDR3 sequence is 16 residues long. The CDR3 loop is CASSLEGPSSYNEQFF. In nucleotides, the CDR3 is TGCGCCAGCAGCTTGGAAGGCCCGAGCTCCTACAATGAGCAGTTCTTC.

The chain employs TRBV5-1 and TRBJ1-1; TRBD1 agrees at 8 bases. Germline lookup yields CDR1 SGHRS and CDR2 YFSETQ. CDR3 length equals 15 residues. V gave up 2 bases and J gave up 4 bases; unmatched junction bases: 7. The CDR3 region has the DNA TGCGCCAGCAGCTTATTCCAGGGGGCGACCACTGAAGCTTTCTTT. This translates into CASSLFQGATTEAFF. Using reference TRBV5-1 and TRBJ1-1 for the parts outside the CDR3, the full variable domain is KAGVTQTPRYLIKTRGQQVTLSCSPISGHRSVSWYQQTPGQGLQFLFEYFSETQRNKGNFPGRFSGRQFSNSRSEMNVSTLELGDSALYLCASSLFQGATTEAFFGQGTRLTVV.

The V call is TRBV20-1, the J call TRBJ2-1; 10 positions agree with TRBD2. Germline V gives CDR1 DFQATT, CDR2 SNEGSKA (reference sequence). The CDR3 runs 15 residues. With 3 bases clipped from V and 6 bases from J, the junction kept 8 bases outside the gene matches. The CDR3 here is CSARVGSGGINEQFF. CDR3 bases: TGCAGTGCTAGGGTGGGTAGCGGGGGGATCAATGAGCAGTTCTTC.

For the CDR3, the DNA is TGTGCCAGCAGCCCACAGGGCTTCCACACTGAAGCTTTCTTT. Protein product: CASSPQGFHTEAFF. V usage is TRBV3-1 and J usage is TRBJ1-1; TRBD1 is a possible D gene (6 bases). Germline V gene lookup returns CDR1 LGHDT and CDR2 YNNKEL (reference sequence). Between the trimmed V and J ends, which lost 4 bases and 3 bases, there was a span of 12 bases. This CDR3 has 14 amino acids.

This clonotype has just one count. The chain joins TRBV5-1 to TRBJ2-3; possibly TRBD2 for D (5 bases). Germline V gene lookup returns CDR1 SGHRS and CDR2 YFSETQ. The CDR3 runs to 15 residues. Trimming left V 0 bases short and J 2 bases short, with 10 bases between. The CDR3 region has the DNA TGCGCCAGCAGCTTGGCCCGGAGGAACACAGATACGCAGTATTTT. This encodes CASSLARRNTDTQYF.

The genes are TRBV5-8 and TRBJ2-1, with TRBD2 as a possible D gene (6 bases). V was pared by 4 bases and J by 2 bases, with 13 bases between. Germline V gene lookup returns CDR1 SGHTS and CDR2 YDEGEE. The CDR3 covers 15 residues. The CDR3 region has the DNA TGTGCCAGCAGCCCAGGGACTGATACCTACAATGAGCAGTTCTTC. This sequence encodes CASSPGTDTYNEQFF.

The CDR3 DNA follows: TGTGCCAGCAGCTTACCGACAGGGTGGAGCCCCCTTAACTATGGCTACACCTTC. This translates into CASSLPTGWSPLNYGYTF. The V call is TRBV7-2, the J call TRBJ1-2, with 7 positions matching TRBD1. The V segment lost 2 bases and the J segment 1 base; nucleotides outside the gene matches: 13. Germline assignment: CDR1 SGHTA and CDR2 FQGNSA. The CDR3 spans 18 residues.

This sequence joins TRBV29-1 and TRBJ2-1; D gene unclear. Trimming took 4 bases from V and 10 from J, leaving 20 bases between them. The CDR3 contains 14 residues. Per germline, CDR1 SQVTM and CDR2 ANQGSEA. The CDR3 region has the DNA TGCAGCGTTGTTACGGGCTCTCGGATTCGGGAGCAGTTCTTC. It specifies CSVVTGSRIREQFF.

The chain joins TRBV7-9 to TRBJ1-1, with 8 bases aligning to TRBD1. Germline assignment: CDR1 SEHNR and CDR2 FQNEAQ (reference sequence). The length of the CDR3 is 13 residues. V gave up 5 bases and J gave up 4 bases; unmatched junction bases: 3. CDR3 bases: TGTGCCAGCAGCCGGACAGGGCCCACTGAAGCTTTCTTT. As protein: CASSRTGPTEAFF.

The chain uses TRBV5-1 and TRBJ2-1, with D tentatively TRBD1 (6 bases). CDR3 length: 16 residues. Germline V lookup: CDR1 SGHRS, CDR2 YFSETQ. V shed 4 bases and J shed 9 bases, with 23 bases lying between them. CDR3 in amino acids: CASSEVQGSVLGEQFF. The CDR3 DNA sequence: TGCGCCAGCAGCGAAGTACAGGGTTCGGTCTTGGGTGAGCAGTTCTTC.

The gene calls are TRBV12-3 or TRBV12-4 and TRBJ2-6; D uncertain. The CDR3 covers 15 residues. Trimming took 6 bases from V and 2 from J, leaving 11 bases between them. DNA for the CDR3: TGTGCCAGCAGCCCACCTACGACTGGGGCCAACGTCCTGACTTTC. It yields the protein CASSPPTTGANVLTF.

The chain is built from TRBV14 and TRBJ1-6, with 9 bases identical to TRBD1. V was clipped by 4 bases and J by 0 bases; unmatched bases: 10. The CDR3 totals 19 residues. The germline V gene encodes CDR1 SGHDN and CDR2 FVKESK. CDR3 region: CASSPGTGYRSSYNSPLHF. In DNA form, the CDR3 reads TGTGCCAGCAGCCCCGGGACAGGGTACCGGAGCTCCTATAATTCACCCCTCCACTTT.

J is TRBJ2-5 and V is TRBV7-6; 8 bases are a match to TRBD2. The V and J ends lost 0 bases and 5 bases, in that order; junction bases with no gene match: 11. Germline CDR1 and CDR2: SGHVS and FNYEAQ. The CDR3 covers 17 residues. The CDR3 loop reads CASSLALGTRVGETQYF. The DNA for the CDR3 is TGTGCCAGCAGCTTAGCGCTTGGGACTAGGGTTGGGGAGACCCAGTACTTC.

The chain employs TRBV29-1 and TRBJ1-1; D is unclear. V was cut by 4 bases and J by 6 bases, with 12 bases left in between. The CDR3 spans 12 residues. CDR1 SQVTM and CDR2 ANQGSEA come from the germline V gene. The CDR3 spells CSVGGGLAEAFF. Here the CDR3 DNA reads TGCAGCGTTGGGGGAGGGCTGGCTGAAGCTTTCTTT.

This chain uses TRBV20-1 with TRBJ2-4; 8 bases fit TRBD1. V dropped 4 bases and J dropped 9; count of bases not matched to a gene: 5. This CDR3 region has 12 residues. Germline CDR1 and CDR2: DFQATT and SNEGSKA (reference sequence). The CDR3 DNA sequence: TGCAGTGCTATACCTCAGGGGGCCATTCAGTACTTC. Its protein product is CSAIPQGAIQYF.

V usage is TRBV29-1 and J usage is TRBJ2-7; 9 bases agree with TRBD1. The CDR3 spans 13 residues. Germline assignment: CDR1 SQVTM and CDR2 ANQGSEA. After removal of 6 bases from V and 2 bases from J, the junction contained 5 bases not matched to a gene. The CDR3 loop is CSVTGGFAYEQYF. The CDR3 region has the DNA TGCAGCGTGACAGGGGGTTTCGCCTACGAGCAGTACTTC.